Listed below are T cell receptor beta chains from one sample, sequenced in a study of cytomegalovirus exposure and HLA in healthy donors. Profiling relied on immunoSEQ multiplex PCR, and the TCRdb table lists in-frame clones only, not all of them. Found here are some 160,000 clones, roughly 80% of them singletons; the top ten hold approximately 4.2%. The sequenced sample was PBMCs. The receptors originated from a woman between 35 and 50 years old in good health and CMV-seropositive. Both conserved end residues are part of each CDR3. Each record gives: J gene, clone size, D gene, V gene, CDR3 protein, CDR3 DNA. The D gene is left open where the match is weak. A row's size may be missing; if present it is once, few, many or a size class.

J: TRBJ2-1; size: NA; D: TRBD2; V: TRBV28; CDR3: CASRQHSGAINEQFF; DNA: TGTGCCAGCAGACAACATAGCGGGGCAATTAATGAGCAGTTCTTC
J: TRBJ2-5; size: NA; D: TRBD2; V: TRBV11-2; CDR3: CASSLTSSGYQETQYF; DNA: TGTGCCAGCAGCTTAACGAGTAGCGGGTACCAAGAGACCCAGTACTTC
J: TRBJ1-4; size: NA; D: TRBD1; V: TRBV6-1; CDR3: CASRQGVANEKLFF; DNA: TGTGCCAGCCGACAGGGAGTGGCTAATGAAAAACTGTTTTTT
J: TRBJ2-4; size: NA; D: TRBD2; V: TRBV11-1; CDR3: CASSSELAGAKNIQYF; DNA: TGTGCCAGCAGCTCGGAGCTAGCGGGAGCCAAAAACATTCAGTACTTC
J: TRBJ2-7; size: NA; D: TRBD1; V: TRBV28; CDR3: CASIERQGRHEQYF; DNA: TGTGCCAGCATCGAACGACAGGGTCGCCACGAGCAGTACTTC
J: TRBJ2-2; size: NA; D: NA; V: TRBV27; CDR3: CASGLQRNTGELFF; DNA: TGTGCCAGCGGACTACAGCGGAACACCGGGGAGCTGTTTTTT
J: TRBJ1-4; size: NA; D: TRBD1; V: TRBV28; CDR3: CASSLPGTGVKEKLFF; DNA: TGTGCCAGCAGTTTACCGGGGACAGGGGTTAAGGAAAAACTGTTTTTT
J: TRBJ2-1; size: NA; D: TRBD2; V: TRBV28; CDR3: CASSSDEIRGGGVQFF; DNA: TGTGCCAGCAGTAGCGACGAGATTCGGGGGGGCGGGGTGCAGTTCTTC
J: TRBJ2-7; size: NA; D: TRBD2; V: TRBV5-1; CDR3: CASSPSLGLAETLYF; DNA: TGCGCCAGCAGCCCCAGCCTGGGGCTAGCGGAAACCTTATACTTC
J: TRBJ1-2; size: NA; D: NA; V: TRBV7-9; CDR3: CASSLVGSGGGYTF; DNA: TGTGCCAGCAGCTTAGTTGGCTCAGGAGGTGGCTACACCTTC
J: TRBJ2-5; size: NA; D: NA; V: TRBV30; CDR3: CAWGNRAQETQYF; DNA: TGTGCCTGGGGCAACAGGGCCCAAGAGACCCAGTACTTC
J: TRBJ1-3; size: NA; D: TRBD1; V: TRBV9; CDR3: CASSQRQGEYDTIYF; DNA: TGTGCCAGCAGCCAGCGACAGGGAGAATATGACACCATATATTTT
J: TRBJ2-7; size: NA; D: TRBD2; V: TRBV7-9; CDR3: CASSLAGTSYEQYF; DNA: TGTGCCAGCAGCTTAGCCGGGACTAGCTACGAGCAGTACTTC
J: TRBJ1-3; size: few; D: NA; V: TRBV7-6; CDR3: CASGLGGDTIYF; DNA: TGTGCCAGCGGACTTGGGGGGGACACCATATATTTT
J: TRBJ2-7; size: NA; D: NA; V: TRBV28; CDR3: CASSLGRPVYEQYF; DNA: TGTGCCAGCAGTTTAGGCAGGCCTGTTTACGAGCAGTACTTC
J: TRBJ2-2; size: NA; D: NA; V: TRBV19; CDR3: CASSVDTGELFF; DNA: TGTGCCAGTAGCGTTGACACCGGGGAGCTGTTTTTT
J: TRBJ1-1; size: NA; D: TRBD1; V: TRBV14; CDR3: CASSQESLTGGAFF; DNA: TGTGCCAGCAGCCAAGAATCTCTTACAGGGGGAGCTTTCTTT
J: TRBJ1-1; size: NA; D: TRBD1; V: TRBV4-2; CDR3: CASSQVQGENTEAFF; DNA: TGTGCCAGCAGCCAGGTACAGGGGGAGAACACTGAAGCTTTCTTT
J: TRBJ2-3; size: NA; D: NA; V: TRBV29-1; CDR3: CSVRSRDNTQYF; DNA: TGCAGCGTTCGAAGCAGGGACAATACGCAGTATTTT
J: TRBJ2-3; size: NA; D: NA; V: TRBV27; CDR3: CASSLGQSADTQYF; DNA: TGTGCCAGCAGTCTAGGACAGTCAGCAGATACGCAGTATTTT
J: TRBJ2-7; size: many; D: TRBD2; V: TRBV4-3; CDR3: CASSHGLEGNEQYF; DNA: TGCGCCAGCAGCCATGGACTAGAAGGTAACGAGCAGTACTTC
J: TRBJ2-3; size: NA; D: NA; V: TRBV5-6; CDR3: CASSAGTGGTDTQYF; DNA: TGTGCCAGCAGCGCCGGGACGGGGGGCACAGATACGCAGTATTTT
J: TRBJ2-3; size: NA; D: NA; V: TRBV5-6; CDR3: CASSPGAGARTDTQYF; DNA: TGTGCCAGCAGCCCGGGGGCGGGAGCCCGCACAGATACGCAGTATTTT
J: TRBJ2-2; size: NA; D: TRBD2; V: TRBV7-2; CDR3: CASSSGDRGGAGELFF; DNA: TGTGCCAGCAGCTCCGGGGATCGCGGGGGGGCGGGGGAGCTGTTTTTT
J: TRBJ1-6; size: NA; D: NA; V: TRBV6-6; CDR3: CATLGVRSPLHF; DNA: TGTGCCACCTTAGGGGTGAGATCACCCCTCCACTTT
J: TRBJ1-6; size: NA; D: TRBD1; V: TRBV2; CDR3: CASSGTGGNSPLHF; DNA: TGTGCCAGCAGCGGGACAGGGGGGAATTCACCCCTCCACTTT
J: TRBJ1-2; size: once; D: TRBD1; V: TRBV5-6; CDR3: CASSSLQGIRGYTF; DNA: TGTGCCAGCAGCTCCCTACAGGGGATTCGGGGCTACACCTTC
J: TRBJ2-7; size: NA; D: TRBD2; V: TRBV28; CDR3: CASSLGKAGGSSYEQYF; DNA: TGTGCCAGCAGTTTAGGGAAGGCGGGAGGCAGCTCCTACGAGCAGTACTTC